Sequencing of this T cell receptor beta chain was carried out in a study of human CD4 T cells and Enterobacteriaceae. The CDR3 totals 15 residues. With 4 bases clipped from V and 11 bases from J, the junction kept 12 bases outside the gene matches. The germline V gene has CDR1 LNHDA and CDR2 SQIVND (reference sequence). Assay: immunoSEQ multiplex PCR; the TCRdb copy retains only in-frame clones and omits some. The data show fewer than 35,000 clones, about four fifths seen once. Study-wide findings and caveats: Ex vivo, broadly cross-reactive clonotypes appeared more expanded than specific ones.

All CD4+ cells other than CD45RA+CCR7+CD95- naive cells were sorted as memory, over 95% pure. Positive selection with CD4 and CD14 microbeads isolated CD4+ T cells and monocytes. In regard to this clone: Its antigen is as yet unknown.

The gene calls are TRBV19 and TRBJ1-5; 9 nucleotides match TRBD1. The TCR sequence derives from a human donor in good health. The material sequenced was memory CD4+ T cells from blood. The CDR3 region is CASSTRGQGSISQHF. In DNA, the CDR3 is TGTGCCAGTAGTACCCGCGGACAGGGGAGTATCTCCCAGCATTTT.